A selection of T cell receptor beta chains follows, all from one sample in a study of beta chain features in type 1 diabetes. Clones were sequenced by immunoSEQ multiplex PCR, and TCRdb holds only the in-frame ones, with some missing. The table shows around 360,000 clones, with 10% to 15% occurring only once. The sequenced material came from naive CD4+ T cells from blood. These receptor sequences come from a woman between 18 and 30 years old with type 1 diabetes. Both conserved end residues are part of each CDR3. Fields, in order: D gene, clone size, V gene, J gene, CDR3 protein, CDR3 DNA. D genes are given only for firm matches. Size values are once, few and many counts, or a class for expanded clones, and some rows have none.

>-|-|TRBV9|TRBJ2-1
CASSVATGSNEQFF
TGTGCCAGCAGCGTAGCCACAGGGAGCAATGAGCAGTTCTTC
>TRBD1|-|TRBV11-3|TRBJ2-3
CASSNRGPSTDTQYF
TGTGCCAGCAGCAACAGGGGCCCGAGCACAGATACGCAGTATTTT
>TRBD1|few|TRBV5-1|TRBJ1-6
CASASGTANSPLHF
TGCGCCAGCGCCTCCGGGACAGCTAATTCACCCCTCCACTTT
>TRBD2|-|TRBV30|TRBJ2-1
CAWRMASGRANEQFF
TGTGCCTGGAGAATGGCCAGCGGGAGGGCCAATGAGCAGTTCTTC
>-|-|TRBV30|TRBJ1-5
CAWSSPNQPQHF
TGTGCCTGGAGTTCCCCTAATCAGCCCCAGCATTTT
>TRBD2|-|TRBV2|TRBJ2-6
CASSVLATGANVLTF
TGTGCCAGCAGTGTACTAGCGACAGGGGCCAACGTCCTGACTTTC
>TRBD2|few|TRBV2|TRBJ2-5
CASSGGRGEETQYF
TGTGCCAGCAGTGGGGGCCGGGGGGAAGAGACCCAGTACTTC
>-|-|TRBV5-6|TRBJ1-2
CASSLDSNYGYTF
TGTGCCAGCAGCTTGGACAGTAACTATGGCTACACCTTC
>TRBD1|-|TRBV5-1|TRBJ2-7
CASSLGLQGAYEQYF
TGCGCCAGCAGCTTGGGACTACAGGGGGCGTACGAGCAGTACTTC
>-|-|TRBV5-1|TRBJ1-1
CASSLDLGGTEAFF
TGCGCCAGCAGCTTGGATTTGGGGGGCACTGAAGCTTTCTTT
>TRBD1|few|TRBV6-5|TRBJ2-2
CASSWTGNTGELFF
TGTGCCAGCAGTTGGACAGGGAACACCGGGGAGCTGTTTTTT
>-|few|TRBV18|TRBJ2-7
CASSPGASVSYEQYF
TGTGCCAGCTCACCAGGGGCTAGCGTATCCTACGAGCAGTACTTC
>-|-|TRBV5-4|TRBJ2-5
CASSLYGRETQYF
TGTGCCAGCAGCTTGTATGGGAGGGAGACCCAGTACTTC
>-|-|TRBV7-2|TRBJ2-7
CASSRVRGYEQYF
TGTGCCAGCAGCCGAGTCCGGGGGTACGAGCAGTACTTC
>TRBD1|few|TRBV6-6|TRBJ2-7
CASSRTGGEYEQYF
TGTGCCAGCAGTCGGACAGGGGGGGAATACGAGCAGTACTTC
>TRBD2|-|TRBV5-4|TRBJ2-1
CASSRASGSLEEQFF
TGTGCCAGCAGCCGCGCTAGCGGGAGCCTGGAGGAGCAGTTCTTC
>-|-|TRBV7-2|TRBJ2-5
CASSLAGAKETQYF
TGTGCCAGCAGCTTAGCAGGGGCTAAAGAGACCCAGTACTTC
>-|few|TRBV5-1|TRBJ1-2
CASSSTNNYGYTF
TGCGCCAGCAGCTCAACAAATAACTATGGCTACACCTTC
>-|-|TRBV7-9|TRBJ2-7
CASSYKTDNQYF
TGTGCCAGCAGCTACAAAACGGACAACCAGTACTTC
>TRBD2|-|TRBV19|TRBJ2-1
CASTDRGPSGRDEQFF
TGTGCCAGTACGGACAGGGGCCCTAGCGGGAGGGATGAGCAGTTCTTC
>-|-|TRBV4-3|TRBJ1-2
CASSQARDYGYTF
TGCGCCAGCAGCCAAGCCAGGGACTATGGCTACACCTTC
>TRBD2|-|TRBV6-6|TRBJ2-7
CASRPGLAGPYEQYF
TGTGCCAGCAGACCCGGACTAGCGGGACCCTACGAGCAGTACTTC
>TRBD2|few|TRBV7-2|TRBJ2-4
CASSTESGGYIQYF
TGTGCCAGCAGCACTGAGAGCGGGGGATACATTCAGTACTTC
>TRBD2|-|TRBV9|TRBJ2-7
CASSVDRLATQQYF
TGTGCCAGCAGCGTAGATCGACTAGCCACCCAGCAGTACTTC
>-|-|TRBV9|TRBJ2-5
CASSVPPSETQYF
TGTGCCAGCAGCGTACCCCCTTCGGAGACCCAGTACTTC
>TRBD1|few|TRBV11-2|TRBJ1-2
CASSPIRTGDTNYGYTF
TGTGCCAGCAGCCCAATCAGGACAGGCGATACTAACTATGGCTACACCTTC
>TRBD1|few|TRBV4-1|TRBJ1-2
CASSHLRDRVGYTF
TGCGCCAGCAGCCATCTACGGGACAGGGTGGGCTACACCTTC
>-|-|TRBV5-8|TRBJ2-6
CASSLALSGANVLTF
TGTGCCAGCAGCTTGGCCCTCTCTGGGGCCAACGTCCTGACTTTC
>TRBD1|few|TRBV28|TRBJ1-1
CASNPGQGRSEAFF
TGTGCCAGCAACCCTGGACAGGGAAGATCTGAAGCTTTCTTT
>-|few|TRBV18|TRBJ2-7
CASSPAQGTSSGQYF
TGTGCCAGCTCACCTGCCCAGGGGACCTCCTCGGGGCAGTACTTC
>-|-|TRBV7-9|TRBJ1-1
CASSIGTEAFF
TGTGCCAGCAGCATCGGGACAGAAGCTTTCTTT
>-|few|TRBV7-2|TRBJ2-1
CASSLGAGQFF
TGTGCCAGCAGCTTAGGGGCAGGACAGTTCTTC
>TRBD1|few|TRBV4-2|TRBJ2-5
CASSQEQTGARETQYF
TGTGCCAGCAGCCAAGAGCAGACAGGGGCTCGGGAGACCCAGTACTTC
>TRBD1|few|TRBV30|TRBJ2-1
CAWRHRDRYNEQFF
TGTGCCTGGAGGCATCGGGACAGGTACAATGAGCAGTTCTTC
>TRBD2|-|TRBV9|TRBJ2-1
CASSLGLAGNNEQFF
TGTGCCAGCAGCTTGGGGCTAGCGGGGAACAATGAGCAGTTCTTC
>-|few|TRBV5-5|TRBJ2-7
CASSVTGTYSEQYF
TGTGCCAGCAGCGTGACAGGGACTTATAGCGAGCAGTACTTC
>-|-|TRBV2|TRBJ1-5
CASMGDPRGQPQHF
TGTGCCAGCATGGGCGATCCCCGGGGTCAGCCCCAGCATTTT
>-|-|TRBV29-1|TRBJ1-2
CSVVTRGGSYGYTF
TGCAGCGTTGTTACCCGGGGAGGCAGCTATGGCTACACCTTC
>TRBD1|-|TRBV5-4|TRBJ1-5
CASSEGQTDQPQHF
TGTGCCAGCAGCGAGGGACAGACGGATCAGCCCCAGCATTTT
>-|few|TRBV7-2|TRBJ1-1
CASNQGQPNTEAFF
TGTGCCAGCAACCAGGGGCAGCCGAACACTGAAGCTTTCTTT
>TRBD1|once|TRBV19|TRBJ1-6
CASKTGGRLDNSPLHF
TGTGCCAGTAAGACAGGGGGCCGACTCGATAATTCACCCCTCCACTTT
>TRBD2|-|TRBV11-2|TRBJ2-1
CASSRWLAGSSYNEQFF
TGTGCCAGCAGCCGGTGGCTAGCGGGAAGCTCCTACAATGAGCAGTTCTTC
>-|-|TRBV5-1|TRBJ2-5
CASSLVGQETQYF
TGCGCCAGCAGCTTGGTCGGTCAAGAGACCCAGTACTTC
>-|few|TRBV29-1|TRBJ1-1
CSFGGTLNTEAFF
TGCAGCTTCGGAGGCACCCTGAACACTGAAGCTTTCTTT
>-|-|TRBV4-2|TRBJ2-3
CASSQGTGTDTQYF
TGTGCCAGCAGCCAGGGGACTGGGACAGATACGCAGTATTTT
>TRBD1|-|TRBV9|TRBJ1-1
CASSGGQGRPLNTEAFF
TGTGCCAGCAGCGGAGGACAGGGAAGACCGCTCAACACTGAAGCTTTCTTT
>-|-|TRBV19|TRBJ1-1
CASSIVGAGSGTEAFF
TGTGCCAGTAGTATAGTGGGGGCAGGGTCGGGCACTGAAGCTTTCTTT
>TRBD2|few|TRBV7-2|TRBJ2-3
CASSFSGGTDTQYF
TGTGCCAGCAGTTTTAGCGGGGGCACAGATACGCAGTATTTT
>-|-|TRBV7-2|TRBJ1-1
CASSKEDGLTAFF
TGTGCCAGCAGCAAGGAAGACGGGTTAACAGCTTTCTTT
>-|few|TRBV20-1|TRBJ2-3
CSASSSITQYF
TGCAGTGCTTCTAGCTCCATCACGCAGTATTTT
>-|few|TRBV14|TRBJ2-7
CASSHGAGTLEQYF
TGTGCCAGCAGCCACGGTGCGGGAACCCTCGAGCAGTACTTC
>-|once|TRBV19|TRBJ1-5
CATNPRGFNQPQHF
TGTGCCACAAACCCCCGGGGATTCAATCAGCCCCAGCATTTT